These 29 T cell receptor beta chains came from one sample sequenced in a study of low-dose radiotherapy and immunotherapy resistance in tumors (dated by TCRdb to about 2022). The instrument was an Illumina HiSeq 2500. First-strand cDNA was synthesized with Superscript III and a set of TRAV- and TRBV-specific primers, covering both TCRalpha and TCRbeta chains. TCRs were amplified with Phusion for approximately 21 PCR cycles, with a constant-region primer paired with the adapter attached to the V primers. TCRdb ran its own pipeline on the public reads, namely fastp trimming at Q25 and MiXCR clone calling, and kept in-frame beta chains. Rows merge per CDR3 protein into single entries with the most common DNA and genes. In all, the sample holds around 80,000 distinct CDR3 sequences, and 15% to 20% of those were seen once. Together, the top ten hold 1.3% to 1.5% of the sample. The label giving this sample's time point can be read as: after trial treatment. The treatment or condition tag for this specimen amounts to: LDRT plus nivolumab, ipilimumab, low-dose cyclophosphamide and aspirin (RACIN trial).

Sequencing used PBMCs, obtained after low-dose radiotherapy plus immunotherapy. The receptors derive from a male donor with prostate cancer.

This clonotype was detected many times. CDR3 loop: CASSLPGGVNEQFF. The DNA for the CDR3 is TGTGCCAGCAGTCTACCGGGGGGGGTCAATGAGCAGTTCTTC. The chain joins TRBV2 to TRBJ2-1; TRBD2 agrees at 8 bases. Trimming took 5 bases from V and 6 from J; bases not matched to a gene: 6. Germline lookup yields CDR1 SNHLY and CDR2 FYNNEI. CDR3 length: 14 residues.

The table lists this clonotype with many counts. V gene TRBV28 combines with J gene TRBJ2-2; D gene unclear. Deletions cut 1 base from V and 0 bases from J, with 9 bases between. CDR1 and CDR2 (germline): MDHEN, SYDVKM. This CDR3 is 16 amino acids long. CDR3 coding DNA: TGTGCCAGCAGTTTATTGGGTCCCCCGAACACCGGGGAGCTGTTTTTT. It is translated as CASSLLGPPNTGELFF.

This clonotype has a count of ten or more. The J gene is TRBJ2-6, the V gene TRBV10-3, with D unresolved. The germline V and J ends were trimmed by 2 bases and 0 bases, with 5 bases remaining between them. The germline gives CDR1 ENHRY, CDR2 SYGVKD. The CDR3 consists of 15 residues. CDR3 residues: CAISEGVSGANVLTF. As DNA, the CDR3 is TGTGCCATCAGTGAGGGAGTCTCTGGGGCCAACGTCCTGACTTTC.

This rearrangement joins TRBV7-9 to TRBJ2-5, with TRBD1 identical over 9 bases. Trimming took 5 bases from V and 4 from J; bases not matched to a gene: 2. The CDR3 has 13 residues. From germline, CDR1 is SEHNR and CDR2 FQNEAQ (reference sequence). This chain's CDR3 is CASSRGQGETQYF. The CDR3 DNA follows: TGTGCCAGCAGCCGGGGACAGGGAGAGACCCAGTACTTC.

This clonotype was detected a few times. V gene TRBV7-2 combines with J gene TRBJ2-7; the match to TRBD2 covers 11 bases. The CDR3 covers 15 residues. Germline lookup yields CDR1 SGHTA and CDR2 FQGNSA. V shed 5 bases and J 5 bases; nucleotides not matched to a gene: 8. The CDR3 spells CASSRASGRLDEQYF. In nucleotides, the CDR3 is TGTGCCAGCAGCCGCGCTAGCGGGAGGCTCGACGAGCAGTACTTC.

The table lists this clonotype with many counts. This rearrangement joins TRBV28 to TRBJ1-2; 8 bases line up with TRBD1. V lost 4 bases and J lost 4; bases outside the gene matches: 5. CDR1 and CDR2 (germline): MDHEN, SYDVKM. The CDR3 contains 14 residues. CDR3 coding DNA: TGTGCCAGCAGTTCCCGACAGGGGTTCTATGGCTACACCTTC. It is translated as CASSSRQGFYGYTF.

This chain joins TRBV4-3 and TRBJ2-1; 7 bases fit TRBD1. J lost 1 base, V lost 0 bases, and 0 bases had no gene match. CDR3 size: 15 residues. Germline V gene data show CDR1 as LGHNA and CDR2 as YSLEER. The CDR3, as DNA: TGCGCCAGCAGCCAAGAGACAGGGTCCTACAATGAGCAGTTCTTC. It is translated as CASSQETGSYNEQFF.

The table lists this clonotype with many counts. The chain uses TRBV5-1 and TRBJ2-5; D remains unclear. V lost 0 bases and J lost 7, with 4 bases in between. CDR1 is SGHRS, CDR2 YFSETQ, per germline. This CDR3 is built from 11 residues. CDR3 coding DNA: TGCGCCAGCAGCTTGGAGGGGACCCAGTACTTC. Its translation: CASSLEGTQYF.

In its sample, this clonotype was seen a few times. The genes are TRBV9 and TRBJ1-1, with D unclear. Germline V lookup: CDR1 SGDLS, CDR2 YYNGEE. The CDR3 covers 12 residues. V lost 4 bases, J lost 7 bases, and 11 bases lay in between. CDR3 DNA: TGTGCCAGCAGCCGAATATCGGGTGAAGCTTTCTTT. Amino acid sequence: CASSRISGEAFF.

This clonotype has a count of ten or more. The chain recombines TRBV25-1 with TRBJ2-3; 8 bases are shared with TRBD2. V lost 3 bases, J lost 4 bases, and 9 bases stayed unmatched. CDR1 and CDR2 (germline): MGHDK, SYGVNS. This CDR3 comprises 16 residues. CDR3 bases: TGTGCCAGCAGTGAGCCGCGAGCGGGAGTAGCAGATACGCAGTATTTT. It translates to CASSEPRAGVADTQYF.

Many counts were recorded for this clonotype. The CDR3 sequence: CASSVTYYNEQFF. The CDR3 bases are TGTGCCAGCAGCGTAACATACTACAATGAGCAGTTCTTC. This chain links TRBV7-6 with TRBJ2-1, with D uncertain. Germline V lookup: CDR1 SGHVS, CDR2 FNYEAQ. The CDR3 runs 13 residues. V was pared by 5 bases and J by 3 bases, with 8 bases between.

Many counts were recorded for this clonotype. CDR3 amino acids: CASRFSGGEFVDEQFF. CDR3 nucleotides: TGTGCCAGCAGATTCTCGGGGGGGGAGTTTGTGGATGAGCAGTTCTTC. The V and J genes are TRBV5-6 and TRBJ2-1, with 8 nucleotides matching TRBD2. The CDR3 sequence is 16 residues long. Germline V lookup: CDR1 SGHDT, CDR2 YYEEEE. The ends lost 5 bases at V and 8 bases at J; junction bases unmatched: 15.

This clonotype was picked up many times. The CDR3 loop is CASSLAWGAMNTGELFF. CDR3 nucleotide sequence: TGTGCCAGCAGCTTAGCGTGGGGGGCAATGAACACCGGGGAGCTGTTTTTT. This chain uses TRBV7-2 with TRBJ2-2; either TRBD1 or TRBD2 may supply D (6 bases each). Per the germline V gene, CDR1 is SGHTA and CDR2 is FQGNSA. The CDR3 runs 17 residues. V lost 0 bases and J 1 base, leaving 12 bases between the germline ends.

This clonotype appeared once. The chain employs TRBV4-3 and TRBJ1-4; 9 positions agree with TRBD1. This CDR3 has 17 residues. The J segment lost 7 bases and the V segment lost 1 base, leaving 10 bases of the junction unmatched. Germline loops: CDR1 LGHNA, CDR2 YSLEER. CDR3 bases: TGCGCCAGCAGCCAAGGCCGGGACAGGGTGAGAACTGAAAAACTGTTTTTT. It encodes CASSQGRDRVRTEKLFF.

This clonotype has ten or more counts. The chain joins TRBV6-1 to TRBJ2-1; 10 bases map to TRBD2. The CDR3 runs 16 residues. The germline V gene has CDR1 MNHNS and CDR2 SASEGT. Trimming at V came to 4 bases and at J to 7 bases, leaving 10 bases not matched to a gene. The CDR3 spells CASSVEAPGLANEQFF. CDR3 coding DNA: TGTGCCAGCAGTGTAGAGGCTCCGGGACTAGCGAATGAGCAGTTCTTC.

This clonotype came up many times. The chain is built from TRBV19 and TRBJ2-2; TRBD1 is a possible D gene (6 bases). Trimming pared 8 bases from V and 5 bases from J, leaving 12 bases between. Germline CDR1 reads LNHDA; CDR2 reads SQIVND (reference sequence). The CDR3 totals 13 residues. The chain's CDR3 is CASETGRTGELFF. The DNA for the CDR3 is TGTGCCAGTGAAACAGGGCGGACCGGGGAGCTGTTTTTT.

This clonotype showed up many times. The rearrangement joins TRBV5-1 to TRBJ1-4, with D perhaps matching TRBD1 (5 bases). V gave up 4 bases and J gave up 2 bases, with 6 bases separating them. The CDR3 consists of 13 residues. The germline gives CDR1 SGHRS, CDR2 YFSETQ. The CDR3, as DNA: TGCGCCAGCAGCAGGGACACTAATGAAAAACTGTTTTTT. It codes for CASSRDTNEKLFF.

A few counts support this clonotype. This chain uses TRBV28 with TRBJ2-7; TRBD2 is a possible D gene (6 bases). CDR3 size: 15 residues. V lost 1 base and J lost 2, with 12 bases in between. The germline gives CDR1 MDHEN, CDR2 SYDVKM. The CDR3 nucleotides read TGTGCCAGCAGTTTATCCCGGGGGACCACCTACGAGCAGTACTTC. Protein sequence: CASSLSRGTTYEQYF.

The V and J genes are TRBV4-1 and TRBJ2-3, with D possibly matching TRBD2 (7 bases). CDR1 and CDR2 (germline): MGHRA, YSYEKL. The CDR3 is 14 amino acids. Trimming shortened V by 1 base and J by 4 bases, and 9 bases separated the two germline ends. CDR3 in DNA: TGCGCCAGCAGCCAAGTAGGGGGGGCAGATACGCAGTATTTT. This translates into CASSQVGGADTQYF.

At least ten counts were recorded for this clonotype. The chain links TRBV5-1 to TRBJ1-1, with 12 bases aligning to TRBD1. J lost 3 bases, V lost 1 base, and 7 bases had no gene match. This CDR3 spans 17 amino acids. Germline CDR1 and CDR2: SGHRS and YFSETQ. The CDR3 bases are TGCGCCAGCAGCTTGTGGGGGACAGGGGGCGCGGACACTGAAGCTTTCTTT. This gives the protein CASSLWGTGGADTEAFF.

This clonotype was observed at least ten times. The chain joins TRBV5-1 to TRBJ2-1; TRBD2 matches at 8 bases. Germline loops: CDR1 SGHRS, CDR2 YFSETQ. With V trimmed by 1 base and J by 4 bases, 7 bases remained unmatched. The CDR3 spans 16 residues. The CDR3 loop is CASSLTASGRYNEQFF. The CDR3 DNA is TGCGCCAGCAGCTTGACGGCTAGCGGGCGATACAATGAGCAGTTCTTC.

At least ten counts were recorded for this clonotype. This rearrangement joins TRBV19 to TRBJ1-2, with 8 bases that match TRBD1. Germline loops: CDR1 LNHDA, CDR2 SQIVND (reference sequence). Trimming cost V 6 bases and J 3 bases; bases outside gene matches: 0. CDR3 size: 12 residues. The CDR3 loop reads CASRQGDYGYTF. CDR3 DNA: TGTGCCAGTAGACAGGGGGACTATGGCTACACCTTC.

The chain carries TRBV6-2 or TRBV6-3 and TRBJ2-7; the match to TRBD2 covers 9 bases. Germline-derived CDR1 and CDR2 are MNHEY and SVGEGT. With 6 bases clipped from V and 3 bases from J, the junction kept 9 bases outside the gene matches. The CDR3 extends over 15 amino acids. CDR3 amino acids: CASSPTAGGNYEQYF. DNA for the CDR3: TGTGCCAGCAGCCCTACGGCGGGGGGGAACTACGAGCAGTACTTC.

As to this clonotype: It is likely a read error: a sequence one base away is far more abundant. The J gene is TRBJ2-1, the V gene TRBV13, with D perhaps matching TRBD1 or TRBD2 (5 bases each). The CDR3 loop spans 13 amino acids. V gave up 5 bases and J gave up 10 bases, with 15 bases separating them. Germline CDR1 is PRHDT and CDR2 is FYEKMQ (reference sequence). In nucleotides, the CDR3 is TGTGCCAGCAGCCACGGGGCCTCCTACGAGCAGTTCTTC. It encodes CASSHGASYEQFF.

The V call is TRBV4-3, the J call TRBJ2-2, with D perhaps TRBD1 or TRBD2 (6 bases each). V was clipped by 3 bases and J by 6 bases, with 11 bases between them. This CDR3 contains 14 residues. Germline CDR1 and CDR2: LGHNA and YSLEER. For the CDR3, the DNA is TGCGCCAGCAGCCATGGACGGGGGCCCGGGGAGCTGTTTTTT. The encoded protein is CASSHGRGPGELFF.

The table lists this clonotype with many counts. CDR3 sequence (DNA): TGTGCCAGCAGTTCCATTAGGGGACAAGCCTACAATGAGCAGTTCTTC. Protein sequence: CASSSIRGQAYNEQFF. The chain recombines TRBV12-3 or TRBV12-4 with TRBJ2-1, with D perhaps matching TRBD1 (6 bases). Trimming took off 4 bases at V and 2 bases at J, with 15 bases between the two ends. There are 16 residues in the CDR3.

The V and J genes are TRBV6-2 or TRBV6-3 and TRBJ2-1; possible D gene TRBD2, 5 bases. V was shortened by 4 bases and J by 10 bases, with 17 bases between the two germline ends. Germline V gene sequence: CDR1 MNHEY, CDR2 SVGEGT. CDR3 length: 14 residues. The CDR3 protein is CASSSSLDFQEQFF. CDR3 coding DNA: TGTGCCAGCAGTTCTAGCCTAGACTTCCAGGAGCAGTTCTTC.

This sequence joins TRBV6-8 and TRBJ2-2; D is undetermined. The germline V gene has CDR1 MNHGY and CDR2 SAAAGT. V was clipped by 0 bases and J by 3 bases, with 11 bases between them. This CDR3 is 16 amino acids long. The CDR3 region has the DNA TGTGCCAGCAGTTACTCGTCGCCTGGATACACCGGGGAGCTGTTTTTT. This sequence encodes CASSYSSPGYTGELFF.

V usage is TRBV7-3 and J usage is TRBJ2-1, with D possibly being TRBD2 (5 bases). Germline assignment: CDR1 SGHTA and CDR2 FQGTGA. This CDR3 has 16 residues. Trimming left V 3 bases short and J 6 bases short, with 18 bases between. Here the CDR3 reads CASSFTSIIASNEQFF. CDR3 nucleotides: TGTGCCAGCAGCTTCACGTCGATAATAGCGAGCAATGAGCAGTTCTTC.